Following are 25 T cell receptor beta chains from one sample sequenced in a study of shared T cell receptors in the human thymus. Generated by immunoSEQ multiplex PCR, the TCRdb table keeps only in-frame clones and is missing some. The sample has hundreds of thousands of clones; roughly 88% are singletons. These data also formed part of another study, on human thymus T cells.

Sequenced sample: thymocytes. These receptors were collected from a girl in the first two years of life with a congenital heart defect.

V gene TRBV7-2 combines with J gene TRBJ2-7; 15 bases fit TRBD2. Germline V gives CDR1 SGHTA, CDR2 FQGNSA. V shed 5 bases and J 2 bases; nucleotides not matched to a gene: 1. The CDR3 spans 15 residues. The CDR3 spells CASSRTSGGAYEQYF. The CDR3 coding sequence is TGTGCCAGCAGCCGGACTAGCGGGGGGGCCTACGAGCAGTACTTC.

This rearrangement joins TRBV27 to TRBJ1-6; TRBD1 matches at 8 bases. In germline, CDR1 is MNHEY, CDR2 SMNVEV (reference sequence). The CDR3 runs 19 residues. Germline trimming cut 3 bases from V and 7 bases from J; bases unmatched to any gene: 17. The CDR3 spells CASSLITFRQGSPNSPLHF. CDR3 DNA sequence: TGTGCCAGCAGTTTGATTACATTCCGACAGGGGTCCCCAAATTCACCCCTCCACTTT.

This chain's CDR3 is CASSIYPQRHVFSNQPQHF. The DNA of the CDR3 is TGTGCCAGCAGCATATATCCACAACGACACGTCTTTAGCAATCAGCCCCAGCATTTT. The chain couples TRBV7-2 to TRBJ1-5; D uncertain. The CDR3 is made up of 19 amino acids. CDR1 and CDR2 (germline): SGHTA, FQGNSA. Trimming left V 5 bases short and J 0 bases short, with 23 bases between.

This clone was seen a single time. The V call is TRBV7-9, the J call TRBJ1-2; maybe TRBD1 (5 bases). Germline-derived CDR1 and CDR2 are SEHNR and FQNEAQ (reference sequence). Trimming cost V 3 bases and J 7 bases, with 9 bases left between them. This CDR3 has 12 amino acids. The CDR3 region has the DNA TGTGCCAGCAGCTTGTGGAGGGGTGGCTACACCTTC. Translating it yields CASSLWRGGYTF.

The chain uses TRBV6-5 and TRBJ1-5; a possible D gene is TRBD1 (5 bases). The CDR3 covers 13 residues. Germline V gene data show CDR1 as MNHEY and CDR2 as SVGAGI. Trimming pared 5 bases from V and 5 bases from J, leaving 10 bases between. Here the CDR3 reads CASSHRGDQPQHF. The CDR3 DNA reads TGTGCCAGCAGTCACCGGGGGGATCAGCCCCAGCATTTT.

The genes are TRBV2 and TRBJ2-1, with TRBD2 matching 11 bases. J was trimmed by 5 bases and V by 2 bases; bases with no gene match: 11. The CDR3 extends over 18 amino acids. Per germline, CDR1 SNHLY and CDR2 FYNNEI. DNA of the CDR3: TGTGCCAGCAGTGAATGGGTAGCGGGGGGGGCAGAACACAATGAGCAGTTCTTC. Translated: CASSEWVAGGAEHNEQFF.

The gene calls are TRBV5-6 and TRBJ1-2, with TRBD1 identical over 11 bases. Trimming cost V 3 bases and J 5 bases; bases outside gene matches: 9. CDR3 length equals 16 residues. Germline lookup yields CDR1 SGHDT and CDR2 YYEEEE. CDR3 DNA sequence: TGTGCCAGCAGCTCCGGGACAGGGGGATACTGGTATGGCTACACCTTC. Translation: CASSSGTGGYWYGYTF. The whole variable domain, remainder taken from reference TRBV5-6 and TRBJ1-2, is DAGVTQSPTHLIKTRGQQVTLRCSPKSGHDTVSWYQQALGQGPQFIFQYYEEEERQRGNFPDRFSGHQFPNYSSELNVNALLLGDSALYLCASSSGTGGYWYGYTFGSGTRLTVV.

The rearrangement uses TRBV6-6 and TRBJ2-7; D is perhaps TRBD1 (6 bases). Germline lookup yields CDR1 MNHNY and CDR2 SVGAGI (reference sequence). Trimming left V 0 bases short and J 6 bases short, with 15 bases between. The CDR3 has 15 residues. CDR3 sequence: CASSYSGVVRGEQYF. DNA of the CDR3: TGTGCCAGCAGTTACTCTGGGGTCGTCAGGGGCGAGCAGTACTTC.

This clone has more than one count but fewer than ten. This rearrangement joins TRBV11-3 to TRBJ1-1; tentative D call: TRBD1 (5 bases). CDR1 is SGHNT, CDR2 YENEEA, per germline. The V end lost 4 bases, the J end lost 5 bases, and 14 bases lay between the germline ends. The CDR3 loop spans 14 amino acids. CDR3 protein: CASSSGGWGTEAFF. The DNA of the CDR3 is TGTGCCAGCAGCTCCGGGGGGTGGGGAACTGAAGCTTTCTTT.

For the CDR3, the DNA is TGTGCCACCAGCAGAGATAATTGTCCGAAGACAGTCCCCCACTCTGGGGCCAACGTCCTGACTTTC. It translates to CATSRDNCPKTVPHSGANVLTF. The chain uses TRBV15 and TRBJ2-6, with D perhaps TRBD1 (5 bases). The V and J ends lost 0 bases and 0 bases respectively, with 24 bases between them. Looked up from germline, CDR1 is LNHNV and CDR2 is YYDKDF (reference sequence). The CDR3 is 22 amino acids. The whole variable domain, remainder taken from reference TRBV15 and TRBJ2-6, is DAMVIQNPRYQVTQFGKPVTLSCSQTLNHNVMYWYQQKSSQAPKLLFHYYDKDFNNEADTPDNFQSRRPNTSFCFLDIRSPGLGDTAMYLCATSRDNCPKTVPHSGANVLTFGAGSRLTVL.

This chain links TRBV5-5 with TRBJ1-4; TRBD1 aligns across 8 bases. This CDR3 region has 15 residues. Germline V gives CDR1 SGHKS, CDR2 YYEKEE (reference sequence). V gave up 0 bases and J gave up 6 bases; unmatched junction bases: 4. The CDR3 here is CASSLETGEDEKLFF. In DNA, the CDR3 is TGTGCCAGCAGCTTGGAGACAGGGGAAGATGAAAAACTGTTTTTT.

This chain uses TRBV9 with TRBJ2-1, with TRBD1 identical over 8 bases. The germline V gene has CDR1 SGDLS and CDR2 YYNGEE. This CDR3 spans 17 amino acids. Trimming at V came to 0 bases and at J to 6 bases, leaving 11 bases not matched to a gene. The CDR3 DNA reads TGTGCCAGCAGCGTAGTTGGTACCAGGGGGCATGGCAATGAGCAGTTCTTC. It codes for CASSVVGTRGHGNEQFF.

The J gene is TRBJ1-2, the V gene TRBV6-5; no clear D. The CDR3 length is 14 residues. Germline CDR1 is MNHEY and CDR2 is SVGAGI. V was cut by 0 bases and J by 8 bases, with 13 bases left in between. The CDR3 nucleotides are TGTGCCAGCAGTTACTCCACGAGGGTAGAGGGCTACACCTTC. Its protein is CASSYSTRVEGYTF.

The rearrangement uses TRBV7-8 and TRBJ1-3; 8 bases fit TRBD1. Per germline, CDR1 SGHVS and CDR2 FQNEAQ. This CDR3 comprises 18 residues. V lost 5 bases, J lost 0 bases, and 12 bases stayed unmatched. DNA of the CDR3: TGTGCCAGCAGCCCCTGGGACAGGCTCGTTTTCTCTGGAAACACCATATATTTT. It yields the protein CASSPWDRLVFSGNTIYF.

The chain couples TRBV19 to TRBJ2-7, with 10 bases aligning to TRBD2. The CDR3 is made up of 15 amino acids. The V segment lost 3 bases and the J segment 4 bases; nucleotides outside the gene matches: 6. The V gene's germline CDR1 is LNHDA and CDR2 SQIVND (reference sequence). CDR3 DNA: TGTGCCAGTAGTATTGTGACTAGCGGGTCGTACGAGCAGTACTTC. It codes for CASSIVTSGSYEQYF.

This clone was seen once. The V call is TRBV5-1, the J call TRBJ2-2; 9 bases are a match to TRBD2. The CDR3 length is 18 residues. Germline V gene sequence: CDR1 SGHRS, CDR2 YFSETQ. V trimming: 7 bases; J trimming: 7 bases; junction bases outside the gene matches: 20. The CDR3 here is CASWTGASSGVSVGELFF. The CDR3 DNA reads as TGCGCCAGCTGGACGGGGGCTTCTAGCGGGGTGTCGGTCGGGGAGCTGTTTTTT. The variable domain in full, with the rest retrieved from reference TRBV5-1 and TRBJ2-2, is KAGVTQTPRYLIKTRGQQVTLSCSPISGHRSVSWYQQTPGQGLQFLFEYFSETQRNKGNFPGRFSGRQFSNSRSEMNVSTLELGDSALYLCASWTGASSGVSVGELFFGEGSRLTVL.

The chain uses TRBV5-1 and TRBJ1-1, with D perhaps TRBD1 (6 bases). The CDR3 spans 16 residues. Germline V lookup: CDR1 SGHRS, CDR2 YFSETQ. V lost 0 bases and J 4 bases, leaving 16 bases between the germline ends. CDR3: CASSLVAGGLGTEAFF. The DNA of the CDR3 is TGCGCCAGCAGCTTGGTAGCGGGGGGGCTCGGCACTGAAGCTTTCTTT.

This clone has more than one count but fewer than ten. The chain couples TRBV5-6 to TRBJ2-7, with a tentative D call TRBD2 (6 bases). CDR1 and CDR2 from the germline V gene are SGHDT and YYEEEE. This CDR3 is 14 amino acids long. Trimming cost V 5 bases and J 3 bases, with 15 bases left between them. The CDR3 is CASRRAGNNYEQYF. DNA of the CDR3: TGTGCCAGCAGGCGCGCGGGGAATAACTACGAGCAGTACTTC.

The chain couples TRBV5-5 to TRBJ1-5, with 8 positions matching TRBD1. V dropped 4 bases and J dropped 3; count of bases not matched to a gene: 9. This CDR3 contains 16 residues. Per the germline V gene, CDR1 is SGHKS and CDR2 is YYEKEE (reference sequence). CDR3 residues: CASSETQGADNQPQHF. CDR3 sequence (DNA): TGTGCCAGCAGCGAAACCCAGGGGGCGGACAATCAGCCCCAGCATTTT.

The chain joins TRBV18 to TRBJ2-2, with D possibly matching TRBD1 (6 bases). The germline V and J ends were trimmed by 2 bases and 2 bases, with 12 bases remaining between them. The CDR3 runs 16 residues. CDR1 is KGHSH and CDR2 is LQKENI in the germline V gene. The CDR3 DNA reads as TGTGCCAGCTCACCAGGACAGCCCAATAACACCGGGGAGCTGTTTTTT. Translation gives CASSPGQPNNTGELFF.

There are a few counts of this clone. The V call is TRBV19, the J call TRBJ1-1; maybe TRBD1 (5 bases). The CDR3 contains 13 residues. Germline V gives CDR1 LNHDA, CDR2 SQIVND (reference sequence). CDR3 sequence (DNA): TGTTCCACAGTGGGGGGGGAAAGGACTGAAGCTTTCTTT. Protein: CSTVGGERTEAFF.

The chain recombines TRBV14 with TRBJ1-4; D is unclear. The CDR3 spans 15 residues. Germline CDR1 is SGHDN and CDR2 is FVKESK. V lost 0 bases and J lost 8, with 13 bases in between. The CDR3 nucleotides are TGTGCCAGCAGCCAAGAGGGAGAGGTCGGAGAAAAACTGTTTTTT. It codes for CASSQEGEVGEKLFF.

The rearrangement links TRBV19 to TRBJ2-7, with 9 bases that match TRBD1. The CDR3 is 15 residues long. CDR1 is LNHDA and CDR2 is SQIVND in the germline V gene (reference sequence). V trimming: 5 bases; J trimming: 4 bases; junction bases outside the gene matches: 9. This chain's CDR3 is CASSGRDRERYEQYF. The DNA for the CDR3 is TGTGCCAGTAGTGGCCGGGACAGGGAACGGTACGAGCAGTACTTC.

The V call is TRBV29-1, the J call TRBJ1-1; tentative D call: TRBD1 (6 bases). Trimming removed 6 bases at V and 2 bases at J, with 10 bases between. This CDR3 has 12 residues. Germline lookup yields CDR1 SQVTM and CDR2 ANQGSEA. The CDR3 region is CSVGQLNTEAFF. DNA of the CDR3: TGCAGCGTAGGACAGCTTAACACTGAAGCTTTCTTT.

This clone was picked up a small number of times. V usage is TRBV4-1 and J usage is TRBJ1-6; possibly TRBD1 for D (6 bases). The germline CDR1 and CDR2 sequences are MGHRA and YSYEKL. Trimming removed 0 bases at V and 0 bases at J, with 15 bases between. This CDR3 has 19 amino acids. CDR3 nucleotides: TGCGCCAGCAGCCAAGACCGACAGGAGAAGAGCTCCTATAATTCACCCCTCCACTTT. This codes for CASSQDRQEKSSYNSPLHF.